These 22 T cell receptor beta chains came from one sample sequenced in a study of cytomegalovirus exposure and HLA in healthy donors. Researchers ran the PCR with 60 Vbeta and 13 Jbeta primers. Libraries were prepared by immunoSEQ multiplex PCR; TCRdb keeps only in-frame clonotypes and omits some of them. The sample contains tens of thousands of clones, approximately 77% of which appear only once. Input material: PBMCs. All receptors derive from a human donor in good health.

The V gene is TRBV15, the J gene TRBJ1-4, with no clear D. The CDR3 totals 16 residues. The V end was cut by 0 bases, the J end by 0 bases, with 8 bases between. Germline values: CDR1 LNHNV, CDR2 YYDKDF (reference sequence). CDR3 sequence (DNA): TGTGCCACCAGCAGAGAATTCGGTGCAACTAATGAAAAACTGTTTTTT. Translating it yields CATSREFGATNEKLFF.

The V and J genes are TRBV19 and TRBJ2-5, with D possibly TRBD2 on 5 matching bases. Between the trimmed V and J ends, which lost 3 bases and 0 bases, there was a span of 8 bases. Germline CDR1 is LNHDA and CDR2 is SQIVND (reference sequence). CDR3 length: 14 amino acids. DNA of the CDR3: TGTGCCAGTAGTATTGGAGGAAACCAAGAGACCCAGTACTTC. Translation gives CASSIGGNQETQYF.

V gene TRBV6-5 combines with J gene TRBJ2-6; no clear D gene. Per the germline V gene, CDR1 is MNHEY and CDR2 is SVGAGI. V shed 5 bases and J shed 2 bases, with 7 bases lying between them. The CDR3 length is 14 residues. The chain's CDR3 is CASSEPTGANVLTF. As DNA, the CDR3 is TGTGCCAGCAGTGAGCCGACTGGGGCCAACGTCCTGACTTTC.

This chain joins TRBV7-2 and TRBJ2-5, with 9 nucleotides matching TRBD2. With 4 bases clipped from V and 1 base from J, the junction kept 7 bases outside the gene matches. Germline assignment: CDR1 SGHTA and CDR2 FQGNSA. The CDR3 has 16 amino acids. CDR3 protein: CASSSGWGLAQETQYF. In DNA form, the CDR3 reads TGTGCCAGCAGCTCCGGTTGGGGACTAGCCCAAGAGACCCAGTACTTC.

V gene TRBV29-1 combines with J gene TRBJ2-3; D unresolved. V lost 6 bases and J lost 6, with 13 bases in between. CDR1 and CDR2 (germline): SQVTM, ANQGSEA. The CDR3 sequence is 12 residues long. The CDR3 reads CSVETPGDTQYF. The CDR3 DNA reads as TGCAGCGTGGAGACTCCTGGGGATACGCAGTATTTT.

The chain carries TRBV7-9 and TRBJ2-5, with TRBD1 identical over 7 bases. The J call is in doubt because the DNA end fits TRBJ2-7 better. CDR3 length: 15 amino acids. Germline CDR1 and CDR2: SEHNR and FQNEAQ (reference sequence). CDR3 protein: CASSLAGGSPYEQYF. The CDR3, as DNA: TGTGCCAGCAGCTTAGCAGGGGGCTCACCCTACGAGCAGTACTTC.

The chain links TRBV5-1 to TRBJ2-1, with TRBD2 identical over 12 bases. Germline values: CDR1 SGHRS, CDR2 YFSETQ. The CDR3 consists of 15 residues. V was pared by 4 bases and J by 6 bases, with 5 bases of the junction left unmatched. This CDR3 is CASSPGLAGSNEQFF. CDR3 bases: TGCGCCAGCAGCCCGGGACTAGCGGGTTCCAATGAGCAGTTCTTC. Full variable domain (rest looked up from reference TRBV5-1 and TRBJ2-1): KAGVTQTPRYLIKTRGQQVTLSCSPISGHRSVSWYQQTPGQGLQFLFEYFSETQRNKGNFPGRFSGRQFSNSRSEMNVSTLELGDSALYLCASSPGLAGSNEQFFGPGTRLTVL.

V and J are TRBV21-1 and TRBJ2-3; TRBD2 reflects the table's D call only, with no check against the DNA. TRBV21-1 corresponds to a pseudogene. The CDR3 sequence is 21 residues long. Here the CDR3 DNA reads TGTGCCAGCAGCAAAGTAGGTCGACTAGGTTTATGCCCGGCCGCTTTAGATACGCAGTATTTT. It is translated as CASSKVGRLGLCPAALDTQYF.

The rearrangement joins TRBV30 to TRBJ1-2; 7 bases match TRBD1. The CDR3 loop spans 14 amino acids. Germline CDR1 and CDR2: GTSNPN and SVGIG (reference sequence). The junction had 11 bases not matched to a gene; V was cut back by 5 bases and J by 5 bases. This chain's CDR3 is CAWGKTGFGYGYTF. As DNA, the CDR3 is TGTGCCTGGGGGAAGACAGGGTTTGGGTATGGCTACACCTTC.

Details on this clone: One junction end does not reproduce the germline sequence, and a read error may be involved. The chain is built from TRBV7-7 and TRBJ2-5, with D possibly being TRBD2 (7 bases). With the DNA end fitting TRBJ2-7 better, the J assignment may be wrong. Germline V gene lookup returns CDR1 SSHAT and CDR2 FNYEAQ (reference sequence). The CDR3 extends over 14 amino acids. CDR3 DNA: TGTGCTAGCAGCCGGGGGGACACAGGCTACGAGCAGTACTTC. Translating gives CASSRGDTGYEQYF.

This chain joins TRBV14 and TRBJ2-3; no clear D. Germline V gives CDR1 SGHDN, CDR2 FVKESK. The germline V and J ends were trimmed by 0 bases and 6 bases, with 19 bases remaining between them. The CDR3 is made up of 17 amino acids. The CDR3 reads CASSQDLVGLSRDTQYF. DNA of the CDR3: TGTGCCAGCAGCCAAGATCTAGTCGGATTGTCGCGGGATACGCAGTATTTT. The complete variable domain, with remaining parts taken from reference TRBV14 and TRBJ2-3, reads EAGVTQFPSHSVIEKGQTVTLRCDPISGHDNLYWYRRVMGKEIKFLLHFVKESKQDESGMPNNRFLAERTGGTYSTLKVQPAELEDSGVYFCASSQDLVGLSRDTQYFGPGTRLTVL.

V and J are TRBV7-9 and TRBJ2-1; 10 positions match TRBD2. CDR3 size: 18 residues. CDR1 SEHNR and CDR2 FQNEAQ come from the germline V gene (reference sequence). V lost 5 bases and J lost 3; bases outside the gene matches: 13. The CDR3 region has the DNA TGTGCCAGCAGCCCGCCGACCCAACTAGCGGGGTTCTACAATGAGCAGTTCTTC. This codes for CASSPPTQLAGFYNEQFF.

The rearrangement uses TRBV15 and TRBJ1-1; 8 bases are shared with TRBD1. Germline V gene sequence: CDR1 LNHNV, CDR2 YYDKDF (reference sequence). The CDR3 is 15 residues long. V gave up 3 bases and J gave up 2 bases; unmatched junction bases: 5. This chain's CDR3 is CATSRDRVGNTEAFF. CDR3 nucleotides: TGTGCCACCAGCAGGGACAGGGTAGGAAACACTGAAGCTTTCTTT.

The chain is built from TRBV25-1 and TRBJ2-6, with 9 bases lining up with TRBD1. J gave up 2 bases and V 3 bases, and 8 bases lay outside the gene matches. The CDR3 spans 18 residues. Germline V gives CDR1 MGHDK, CDR2 SYGVNS. CDR3 sequence: CASSDSTWTGAGANVLTF. CDR3 coding DNA: TGTGCCAGCAGTGATAGTACTTGGACAGGGGCTGGGGCCAACGTCCTGACTTTC. The full variable domain, its missing parts supplied by reference TRBV25-1 and TRBJ2-6, is EADIYQTPRYLVIGTGKKITLECSQTMGHDKMYWYQQDPGMELHLIHYSYGVNSTEKGDLSSESTVSRIRTEHFPLTLESARPSHTSQYLCASSDSTWTGAGANVLTFGAGSRLTVL.

The chain links TRBV7-8 to TRBJ2-7; D perhaps matches TRBD1 (6 bases). V lost 0 bases, J lost 5 bases, and 11 bases lay in between. The CDR3 contains 14 residues. Per germline, CDR1 SGHVS and CDR2 FQNEAQ. The CDR3: CASSLAGTRNEQYF. CDR3 DNA: TGTGCCAGCAGCTTAGCAGGGACAAGAAACGAGCAGTACTTC.

This chain joins TRBV30 and TRBJ2-3; the D gene is possibly TRBD2 (5 bases). CDR1 and CDR2 from the germline V gene are GTSNPN and SVGIG (reference sequence). This CDR3 has 14 residues. Trimming cost V 5 bases and J 0 bases, with 12 bases left between them. Written as DNA, the CDR3 is TGTGCCTGGCGAGAACCGGGAAGCACAGATACGCAGTATTTT. Translating it yields CAWREPGSTDTQYF.

This clone showed up just a few times. The junction departs from germline at one end; a sequencing error may be responsible. The V and J genes are TRBV7-9 and TRBJ2-7; the D gene is possibly TRBD2 (6 bases). Germline V gene data show CDR1 as SEHNR and CDR2 as FQNEAQ (reference sequence). The CDR3 length is 12 residues. The CDR3 DNA reads TGTTCCAGCAGCTCGCCTGGGGGGGAGCAGTACTTC. Its translation is CSSSSPGGEQYF.

In its sample, this clone was seen once. The chain couples TRBV6-1 to TRBJ1-2; TRBD1 might be the D (6 bases). Per germline, CDR1 MNHNS and CDR2 SASEGT. Between the trimmed V and J ends, which lost 8 bases and 6 bases, there was a span of 13 bases. CDR3 length: 12 amino acids. CDR3 DNA sequence: TGTGCCAGCCTGACAGGCATCCATGGCTACACCTTC. It encodes CASLTGIHGYTF.

J is TRBJ2-1 and V is TRBV5-1; 11 bases map to TRBD1. Losses at the gene ends were 4 bases for V and 9 bases for J; bases not matched to a gene: 9. Germline loops: CDR1 SGHRS, CDR2 YFSETQ. CDR3 length: 15 residues. The CDR3, as DNA: TGCGCCAGCAGCGGAGGGACAGGGGGTCTACTTGAGCAGTTCTTC. Its translation: CASSGGTGGLLEQFF.

V is TRBV28 and J is TRBJ2-7; TRBD1 agrees at 9 bases. With V trimmed by 5 bases and J by 3 bases, 8 bases remained unmatched. Germline CDR1 is MDHEN and CDR2 is SYDVKM. The CDR3 contains 15 residues. The CDR3 here is CASSPLGQGDYEQYF. The CDR3 DNA sequence: TGTGCCAGCAGTCCCCTGGGACAGGGAGACTACGAGCAGTACTTC.

This clone was seen a handful of times. This chain uses TRBV4-1 with TRBJ2-7; D not certain. CDR3 length: 12 amino acids. The germline CDR1 and CDR2 sequences are MGHRA and YSYEKL. V lost 1 base to trimming and J lost 6 bases, with 7 bases between them. The CDR3 loop is CASSQAGSEQYF. CDR3 DNA: TGCGCCAGCAGCCAAGCAGGTAGCGAGCAGTACTTC.

The V and J genes are TRBV19 and TRBJ1-4, with D possibly matching TRBD1 (5 bases). Germline V gene lookup returns CDR1 LNHDA and CDR2 SQIVND (reference sequence). The CDR3 extends over 14 amino acids. The V and J ends lost 3 bases and 5 bases respectively, with 10 bases between them. CDR3: CASSIRTRNEKLFF. CDR3 nucleotides: TGTGCCAGTAGTATCAGGACACGGAATGAAAAACTGTTTTTT. Full variable domain (rest looked up from reference TRBV19 and TRBJ1-4): DGGITQSPKYLFRKEGQNVTLSCEQNLNHDAMYWYRQDPGQGLRLIYYSQIVNDFQKGDIAEGYSVSREKKESFPLTVTSAQKNPTAFYLCASSIRTRNEKLFFGSGTQLSVL.